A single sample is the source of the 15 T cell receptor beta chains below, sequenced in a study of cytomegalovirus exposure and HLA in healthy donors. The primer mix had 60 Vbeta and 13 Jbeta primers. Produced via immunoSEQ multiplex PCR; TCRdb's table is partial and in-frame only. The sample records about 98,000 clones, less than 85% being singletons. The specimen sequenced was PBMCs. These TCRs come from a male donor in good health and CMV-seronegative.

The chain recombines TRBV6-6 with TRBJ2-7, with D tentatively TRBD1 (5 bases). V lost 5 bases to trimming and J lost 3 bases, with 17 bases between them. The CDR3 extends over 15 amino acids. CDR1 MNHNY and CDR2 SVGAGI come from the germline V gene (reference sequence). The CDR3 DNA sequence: TGTGCCAGCAGTACGGACAAGGTGGCCGTCTACGAGCAGTACTTC. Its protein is CASSTDKVAVYEQYF.

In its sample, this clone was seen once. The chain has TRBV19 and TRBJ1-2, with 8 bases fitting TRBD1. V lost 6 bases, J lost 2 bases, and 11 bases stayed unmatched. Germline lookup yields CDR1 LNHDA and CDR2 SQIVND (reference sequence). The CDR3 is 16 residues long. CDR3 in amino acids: CASSKDRAQPNYGYTF. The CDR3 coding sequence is TGTGCCAGTAGCAAGGACAGGGCCCAGCCAAACTATGGCTACACCTTC.

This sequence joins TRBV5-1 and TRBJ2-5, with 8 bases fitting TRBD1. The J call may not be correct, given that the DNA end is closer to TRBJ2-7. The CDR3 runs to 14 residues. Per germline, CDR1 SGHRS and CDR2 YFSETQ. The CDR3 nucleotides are TGCGCCAGCAGCTTGGCCACAGGGGGATTCGAGCAGTACTTC. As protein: CASSLATGGFEQYF.

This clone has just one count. DNA of the CDR3: TGTGCCAGCAGTTTAACTTGGACTAGCGGGACCTCGGCCGTAGCCAAAAACATTCAGTACTTC. This codes for CASSLTWTSGTSAVAKNIQYF. The chain carries TRBV27 and TRBJ2-4; 12 bases fit TRBD2. Germline CDR1 and CDR2: MNHEY and SMNVEV (reference sequence). The CDR3 contains 21 residues. The V gene end was trimmed by 2 bases and the J gene end by 0 bases; junction bases not matched to a gene: 14.

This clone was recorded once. In DNA, the CDR3 is TGTGCCAGCAGTTTTACTCGCACAGATACGCAGTATTTT. It yields the protein CASSFTRTDTQYF. The chain combines TRBV27 with TRBJ2-3; no firm D call. Germline values: CDR1 MNHEY, CDR2 SMNVEV (reference sequence). The V end was cut by 3 bases, the J end by 1 base, with 5 bases between. CDR3 length: 13 amino acids.

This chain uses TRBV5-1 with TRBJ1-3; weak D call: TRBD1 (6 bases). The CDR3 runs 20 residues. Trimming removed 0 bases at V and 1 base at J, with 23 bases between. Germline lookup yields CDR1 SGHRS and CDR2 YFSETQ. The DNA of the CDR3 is TGCGCCAGCAGCTTGGTGGGGGAAGTCTTTGGACAGTCTTCTGGAAACACCATATATTTT. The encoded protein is CASSLVGEVFGQSSGNTIYF.

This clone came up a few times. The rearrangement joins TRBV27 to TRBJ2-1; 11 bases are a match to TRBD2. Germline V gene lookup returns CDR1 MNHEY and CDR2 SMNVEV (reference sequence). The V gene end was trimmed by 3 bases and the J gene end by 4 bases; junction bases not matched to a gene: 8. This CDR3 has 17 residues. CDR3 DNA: TGTGCCAGCAGTTTCCACCCACTAGCGGGAGTTTACAATGAGCAGTTCTTC. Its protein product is CASSFHPLAGVYNEQFF.

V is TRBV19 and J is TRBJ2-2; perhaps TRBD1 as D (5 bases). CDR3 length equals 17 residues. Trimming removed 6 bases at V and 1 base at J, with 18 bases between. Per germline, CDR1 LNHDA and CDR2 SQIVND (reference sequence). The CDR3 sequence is CASSPPLTAGNTGELFF. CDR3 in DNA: TGTGCCAGTAGCCCTCCCTTGACAGCCGGGAACACCGGGGAGCTGTTTTTT. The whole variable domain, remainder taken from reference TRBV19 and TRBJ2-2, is DGGITQSPKYLFRKEGQNVTLSCEQNLNHDAMYWYRQDPGQGLRLIYYSQIVNDFQKGDIAEGYSVSREKKESFPLTVTSAQKNPTAFYLCASSPPLTAGNTGELFFGEGSRLTVL.

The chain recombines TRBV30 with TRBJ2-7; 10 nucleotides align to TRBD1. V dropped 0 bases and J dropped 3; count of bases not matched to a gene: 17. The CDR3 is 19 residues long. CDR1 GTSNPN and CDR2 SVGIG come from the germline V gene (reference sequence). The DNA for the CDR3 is TGTGCCTGGAGTGTACTGAATCTCTTCGGGACAGGGGACCACTACGAGCAGTACTTC. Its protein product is CAWSVLNLFGTGDHYEQYF.

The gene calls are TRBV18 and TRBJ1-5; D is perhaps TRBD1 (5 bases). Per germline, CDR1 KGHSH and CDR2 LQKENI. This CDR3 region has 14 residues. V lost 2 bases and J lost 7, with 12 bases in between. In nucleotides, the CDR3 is TGTGCCAGCTCACCATCCCAACGGGGGCAGCCCCAGCATTTT. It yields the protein CASSPSQRGQPQHF.

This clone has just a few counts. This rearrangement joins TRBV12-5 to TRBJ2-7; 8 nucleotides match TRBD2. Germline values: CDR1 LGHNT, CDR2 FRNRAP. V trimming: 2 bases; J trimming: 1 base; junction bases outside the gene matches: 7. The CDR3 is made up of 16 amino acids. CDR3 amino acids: CASGLPTGGVSYEQYF. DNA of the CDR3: TGTGCTAGTGGTTTGCCAACCGGGGGGGTATCCTACGAGCAGTACTTC.

This CDR3 is CASSPWTSGIEELFF. For the CDR3, the DNA is TGTGCCAGCAGCCCTTGGACTAGCGGGATAGAGGAGCTGTTTTTT. This chain joins TRBV7-8 and TRBJ2-2; 12 bases fit TRBD2. With 5 bases clipped from V and 10 bases from J, the junction kept 8 bases outside the gene matches. The CDR3 extends over 15 amino acids. CDR1 and CDR2 from the germline V gene are SGHVS and FQNEAQ.

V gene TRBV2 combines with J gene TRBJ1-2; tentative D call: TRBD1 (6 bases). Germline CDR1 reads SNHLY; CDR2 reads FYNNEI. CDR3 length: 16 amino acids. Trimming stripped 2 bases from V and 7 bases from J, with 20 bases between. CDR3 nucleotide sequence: TGTGCCAGCAGTGAATGTGGGGACAATCGGATTTGTGGCTACACCTTC. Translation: CASSECGDNRICGYTF.

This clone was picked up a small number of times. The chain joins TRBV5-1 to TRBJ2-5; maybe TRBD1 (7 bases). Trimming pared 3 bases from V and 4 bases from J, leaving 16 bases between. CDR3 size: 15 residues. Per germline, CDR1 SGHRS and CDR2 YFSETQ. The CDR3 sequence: CASSWAGGGAETQYF. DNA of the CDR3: TGCGCCAGCAGCTGGGCTGGAGGGGGCGCAGAGACCCAGTACTTC.

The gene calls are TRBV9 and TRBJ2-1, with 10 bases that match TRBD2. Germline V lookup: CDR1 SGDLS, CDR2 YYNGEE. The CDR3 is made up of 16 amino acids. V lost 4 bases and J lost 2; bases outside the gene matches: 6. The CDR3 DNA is TGTGCCAGCAGCCTATCTAGCGGGAGAGCCTACAATGAGCAGTTCTTC. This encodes CASSLSSGRAYNEQFF.